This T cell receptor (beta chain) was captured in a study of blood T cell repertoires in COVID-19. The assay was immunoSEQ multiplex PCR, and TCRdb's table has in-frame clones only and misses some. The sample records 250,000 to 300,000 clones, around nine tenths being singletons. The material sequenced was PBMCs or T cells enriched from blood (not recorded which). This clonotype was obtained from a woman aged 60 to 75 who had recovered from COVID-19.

The chain's CDR3 is CASTTGGWYGYTF. In DNA, the CDR3 is TGTGCCAGCACCACAGGGGGCTGGTATGGCTACACCTTC. J is TRBJ1-2 and V is TRBV28; 9 bases match TRBD1. V lost 7 bases and J lost 5; bases outside the gene matches: 5. CDR3 length equals 13 residues. CDR1 MDHEN and CDR2 SYDVKM come from the germline V gene.